These T cell receptor beta chains were read from a single sample in a study of cytomegalovirus exposure and HLA in healthy donors. Using immunoSEQ multiplex PCR, the repertoire was profiled, and TCRdb retains in-frame clones only, with some absent. The top ten clones hold around 9.6% of a sample with around 200,000 clones, under 85% of them seen once. Source material: PBMCs. All receptors come from a woman aged 45-59 years in good health and CMV-seropositive. The CDR3 runs from the conserved cysteine through the conserved F or W. D genes are given only for firm matches. Some rows mark clone size as missing; the rest say once, few, many or name a class of expanded clone.

D gene	clone size	J gene	V gene	CDR3 length	CDR3 protein	CDR3 DNA
TRBD1	NA	TRBJ2-3	TRBV9	14	CASSVDRHTDTQYF	TGTGCCAGCAGCGTGGACAGGCACACAGATACGCAGTATTTT
NA	NA	TRBJ1-6	TRBV5-1	14	CASSLDRRDSPLHF	TGCGCCAGCAGCTTGGATCGTCGGGATTCACCCCTCCACTTT
NA	NA	TRBJ2-5	TRBV5-1	11	CASSAEVEQYF	TGCGCCAGCAGCGCGGAGGTTGAGCAGTACTTC
TRBD2	NA	TRBJ2-1	TRBV7-2	17	CASSLVSGGRSYNEQFF	TGTGCCAGCAGCTTAGTGAGCGGGGGCCGCTCCTACAATGAGCAGTTCTTC
NA	NA	TRBJ1-6	TRBV7-2	14	CASRGGAHNSPLHF	TGTGCCAGCCGCGGAGGGGCACATAATTCCCCCCTCCACTTT
TRBD1	NA	TRBJ2-7	TRBV7-8	15	CASSLIGTGNYEQYF	TGTGCCAGCAGCTTAATCGGGACAGGGAATTACGAGCAGTACTTC
NA	NA	TRBJ2-3	TRBV9	15	CASSVGIVFTDTQYF	TGTGCCAGCAGCGTAGGTATAGTTTTCACAGATACGCAGTATTTT
TRBD1	few	TRBJ2-1	TRBV27	17	CASRPRTGTGGRNEQFF	TGTGCCAGCAGGCCACGCACCGGGACAGGGGGCCGCAATGAGCAGTTCTTC
NA	NA	TRBJ1-4	TRBV15	15	CATSRLGREGEKLFF	TGTGCCACCAGCAGACTTGGGAGGGAAGGCGAAAAACTGTTTTTT
NA	NA	TRBJ1-2	TRBV7-2	13	CASRESGQGGYTF	TGTGCCAGCAGAGAGTCCGGGCAGGGGGGCTACACCTTC
NA	NA	TRBJ1-1	TRBV20-1	11	CSARGYTEAFF	TGCAGTGCTAGGGGCTACACTGAAGCTTTCTTT
TRBD1	NA	TRBJ1-5	TRBV11-2	15	CASSLDPGGEQPQHF	TGTGCCAGCAGCTTAGATCCAGGGGGCGAGCAGCCCCAGCATTTT
TRBD2	NA	TRBJ2-1	TRBV2	13	CASRGTSGGKQFF	TGTGCCAGCAGGGGGACTAGCGGGGGAAAGCAGTTCTTC
TRBD1	NA	TRBJ1-1	TRBV2	14	CASRVTGVRTEAFF	TGTGCCAGCAGAGTTACAGGGGTGCGAACTGAAGCTTTCTTT
NA	once	TRBJ2-5	TRBV19	13	CASSILQGETQYF	TGTGCCAGTAGTATACTCCAGGGGGAGACCCAGTACTTC
NA	NA	TRBJ1-1	TRBV2	13	CASSFDRNTEAFF	TGTGCCAGCAGTTTTGACAGAAACACTGAAGCTTTCTTT
NA	NA	TRBJ2-7	TRBV6-5	13	CASSPLGVSEQYF	TGTGCCAGCAGCCCCTTAGGGGTTAGCGAGCAGTACTTC
NA	NA	TRBJ1-4	TRBV5-5	14	CASSYTTGNEKLFF	TGTGCCAGCAGCTACACCACGGGTAATGAAAAACTGTTTTTT
NA	NA	TRBJ2-1	TRBV27	13	CASSPQGVYEQFF	TGTGCCAGCAGTCCCCAGGGTGTATATGAGCAGTTCTTC
TRBD2	NA	TRBJ2-1	TRBV27	16	CASSLVRTSGANEQFF	TGTGCCAGCAGTTTAGTTCGGACTAGCGGGGCCAATGAGCAGTTCTTC
TRBD1	NA	TRBJ2-7	TRBV28	14	CASISDRGHYEQYF	TGTGCCAGCATCTCGGACAGGGGGCACTACGAGCAGTACTTC
TRBD2	NA	TRBJ2-7	TRBV7-2	18	CASSLVVFATSRPYEQYF	TGTGCCAGCAGCTTAGTTGTATTCGCGACTAGCCGGCCCTACGAGCAGTACTTC
NA	NA	TRBJ2-7	TRBV7-9	13	CASSLGQASEQYF	TGTGCCAGCAGCTTAGGACAGGCCTCCGAGCAGTACTTC
NA	NA	TRBJ1-3	TRBV14	15	CASSQATVHGNTIYF	TGTGCCAGCAGCCAAGCTACAGTACATGGAAACACCATATATTTT
NA	NA	TRBJ1-1	TRBV9	14	CASSVDSGNTEAFF	TGTGCCAGCAGCGTAGACAGCGGGAATACTGAAGCTTTCTTT
TRBD2	NA	TRBJ2-4	TRBV5-1	16	CASTLGGGALGNIQYF	TGCGCCAGCACCTTAGGCGGGGGGGCCCTGGGGAACATTCAGTACTTC
TRBD1	NA	TRBJ1-5	TRBV6-1	16	CASSDTDRGFFQPQHF	TGTGCCAGCAGTGACACCGACAGGGGGTTTTTCCAGCCCCAGCATTTT
NA	NA	TRBJ1-4	TRBV7-2	13	CASSPSTNEKLFF	TGTGCCAGCAGCCCCTCAACTAATGAAAAACTGTTTTTT
TRBD1	few	TRBJ1-2	TRBV10-1	20	CASSVAKTQGLGKGTMGYTF	TGCGCCAGCAGTGTAGCCAAAACACAGGGGCTGGGTAAGGGTACTATGGGCTACACCTTC